This T cell receptor beta chain was captured by sequencing in a study of shared clonotypes between healthy human individuals. In the study overall: Participating donors consisted of two women and three men aged 18 to 49. General study findings and limits: Investigators expected sequencing depth to affect clonotype sharing among donors.

As regards this clone: Its antigen is unidentified. Different DNA sequences within this sample yield the same CDR3.

Germline V lookup: CDR1 WNHNN, CDR2 SYGVQD (reference sequence). The CDR3 extends over 13 amino acids. The V gene end was trimmed by 8 bases and the J gene end by 1 base; junction bases not matched to a gene: 1. Roughly 200 ng DNA, approximately 31,000 T cell genomes, went into each sorted-subset replicate PCR. The assay was immunoSEQ multiplex PCR, and TCRdb's table has in-frame clones only and misses some. The sample consists of over a million clones, roughly 96% of them appearing once. The sample was naive CD4+ T cells sorted from blood. Subset of the sample: CD45RA+ positively selected. The receptor's source is a man aged 25-45 years in good health. The chain links TRBV10-1 to TRBJ2-2, with TRBD1 matching over 7 bases. CDR3 sequence reads: CASRQGNTGELFF. The CDR3 coding sequence is TGCGCCAGCCGACAGGGGAACACCGGGGAGCTGTTTTTT.